The 21 T cell receptor beta chains given below trace back to one sample, sequenced in a study of T cells in Graves' hyperthyroidism and ophthalmopathy. It was RNA transcripts that yielded the amplified TCR beta CDR3 regions. The HTBI set primed first-round TCR CDR3 RT-PCR. A single record per CDR3 protein comes from TCRdb applying MiXCR to the multiplex PCR reads. Of roughly 840,000 distinct CDR3 sequences listed, approximately 40% were seen once; the top ten hold around 9.3%. The sample was blood. The origin of the receptors is a man between 18 and 29 years old with Graves' hyperthyroidism.

V usage is TRBV7-3 and J usage is TRBJ1-5; possibly TRBD1 for D (6 bases). Germline-derived CDR1 and CDR2 are SGHTA and FQGTGA. V was shortened by 6 bases and J by 6 bases, with 21 bases between the two germline ends. The CDR3 is made up of 16 amino acids. CDR3 bases: TGTGCCAGCAGTCCAATGACAGGCCCTAACAGTCAGCCCCAGCATTTT. This encodes CASSPMTGPNSQPQHF. The complete variable domain, with remaining parts taken from reference TRBV7-3 and TRBJ1-5, reads GAGVSQTPSNKVTEKGKYVELRCDPISGHTALYWYRQSLGQGPEFLIYFQGTGAADDSGLPNDRFFAVRPEGSVSTLKIQRTERGDSAVYLCASSPMTGPNSQPQHFGDGTRLSIL.

V gene TRBV12-3 or TRBV12-4 combines with J gene TRBJ1-6; the D gene is possibly TRBD1 (6 bases). Trimming stripped 2 bases from V and 8 bases from J, with 13 bases between. The CDR3 spans 15 residues. The CDR3, as DNA: TGTGCCAGCAGTTTACGACAGGAGTTTGATTCACCCCTCCACTTT. Translation gives CASSLRQEFDSPLHF.

This rearrangement joins TRBV7-9 to TRBJ2-7; TRBD2 aligns across 10 bases. J was trimmed by 2 bases and V by 5 bases; bases with no gene match: 9. Germline loops: CDR1 SEHNR, CDR2 FQNEAQ (reference sequence). The CDR3 sequence is 16 residues long. DNA for the CDR3: TGTGCCAGCAGCAATACTGGACTAGCGGAAACCTACGAGCAGTACTTC. Translation gives CASSNTGLAETYEQYF.

The CDR3 sequence: CASSPTGESGNTIYF. DNA of the CDR3: TGCGCCAGCAGCCCCACGGGCGAATCTGGAAACACCATATATTTT. The V call is TRBV4-1, the J call TRBJ1-3, with unresolved D. The CDR3 sequence is 15 residues long. Trimming stripped 4 bases from V and 1 base from J, with 11 bases between. Germline values: CDR1 MGHRA, CDR2 YSYEKL.

This clonotype showed up many times. The gene calls are TRBV7-9 and TRBJ2-5; D call uncertain. The CDR3 totals 13 residues. V lost 3 bases and J 3 bases, leaving 8 bases between the germline ends. Germline loops: CDR1 SEHNR, CDR2 FQNEAQ (reference sequence). The CDR3, as DNA: TGTGCCAGCAGCTTTACGGCGGAAGAGACCCAGTACTTC. This encodes CASSFTAEETQYF.

This clonotype was picked up a small number of times. The chain couples TRBV12-3 or TRBV12-4 to TRBJ2-5, with 8 bases fitting TRBD1. V was pared by 2 bases and J by 5 bases, with 1 base of the junction left unmatched. CDR3 length: 13 residues. The CDR3 nucleotides are TGTGCCAGCAGTTTACGGGACAGGGAGACCCAGTACTTC. Its translation: CASSLRDRETQYF.

The table lists this clonotype with a few counts. V gene TRBV9 combines with J gene TRBJ2-2, with D unresolved. Germline loops: CDR1 SGDLS, CDR2 YYNGEE. Deletions cut 0 bases from V and 0 bases from J, with 9 bases between. The CDR3 is made up of 16 amino acids. Written as DNA, the CDR3 is TGTGCCAGCAGCGTAGGCCAGAGATCGAACACCGGGGAGCTGTTTTTT. As protein: CASSVGQRSNTGELFF. The full variable domain, in which reference TRBV9 and TRBJ2-2 provide the parts outside the CDR3, is DSGVTQTPKHLITATGQRVTLRCSPRSGDLSVYWYQQSLDQGLQFLIQYYNGEERAKGNILERFSAQQFPDLHSELNLSSLELGDSALYFCASSVGQRSNTGELFFGEGSRLTVL.

This clonotype was recorded many times. This chain joins TRBV7-6 and TRBJ1-1; TRBD1 is a possible D gene (6 bases). CDR1 SGHVS and CDR2 FNYEAQ come from the germline V gene. The CDR3 runs to 13 residues. V was clipped by 1 base and J by 10 bases, with 13 bases between them. In DNA, the CDR3 is TGTGCCAGCAGCTTAGTACAGGGAGATCCAGCTTTCTTT. Residues: CASSLVQGDPAFF.

V gene TRBV11-2 combines with J gene TRBJ2-7; D perhaps matches TRBD1 (6 bases). The CDR3 runs to 14 residues. V was clipped by 6 bases and J by 6 bases, with 18 bases between them. Germline V gene lookup returns CDR1 SGHAT and CDR2 FQNNGV. The CDR3 DNA follows: TGTGCCAGCAGTTTTGAGGGGACAAGTGGCGAGCAGTACTTC. Translating it yields CASSFEGTSGEQYF.

This clonotype was picked up many times. This sequence joins TRBV29-1 and TRBJ2-5; no clear D. CDR1 is SQVTM and CDR2 is ANQGSEA in the germline V gene. Trimming removed 8 bases from V and 1 base from J, with 14 bases in between. The length of the CDR3 is 13 residues. The DNA for the CDR3 is TGCAGCTCGAAAGGTAGCCTCCAAGAGACCCAGTACTTC. Amino acid sequence: CSSKGSLQETQYF.

This clonotype was seen just once. This chain uses TRBV2 with TRBJ1-3; D gene uncertain. Looked up from germline, CDR1 is SNHLY and CDR2 is FYNNEI. This CDR3 is 11 amino acids long. Trimming stripped 7 bases from V and 9 bases from J, with 10 bases between. CDR3 sequence reads: CASMGFGTIYF. The CDR3 nucleotides read TGTGCCAGCATGGGGTTCGGCACCATATATTTT.

This clonotype was picked up many times. The rearrangement joins TRBV7-9 to TRBJ2-7; 7 nucleotides agree with TRBD1. Germline V gene lookup returns CDR1 SEHNR and CDR2 FQNEAQ (reference sequence). Trimming cost V 5 bases and J 4 bases; bases outside gene matches: 11. The CDR3 extends over 15 amino acids. The CDR3, as DNA: TGTGCCAGCAGCACGACAGGGCGCCCCCGTTACGAGCAGTACTTC. Protein product: CASSTTGRPRYEQYF.

Comments on this clonotype: A much larger clone lies one base from this, so it may be a read error. The chain joins TRBV19 to TRBJ1-2, with D possibly TRBD1 on 6 matching bases. The CDR3 spans 14 residues. V was clipped by 10 bases and J by 4 bases, with 19 bases between them. Germline lookup yields CDR1 LNHDA and CDR2 SQIVND (reference sequence). CDR3 coding DNA: TGTGCCACCAGGGGACCTTTCGAGGGCTATGGCTACACCTTC. Translation gives CATRGPFEGYGYTF. Full variable domain (missing parts from reference TRBV19 and TRBJ1-2): DGGITQSPKYLFRKEGQNVTLSCEQNLNHDAMYWYRQDPGQGLRLIYYSQIVNDFQKGDIAEGYSVSREKKESFPLTVTSAQKNPTAFYLCATRGPFEGYGYTFGSGTRLTVV.

The gene calls are TRBV10-3 and TRBJ2-7, with TRBD1 matching over 7 bases. Germline V gene sequence: CDR1 ENHRY, CDR2 SYGVKD. The V and J ends lost 10 bases and 5 bases, in that order; junction bases with no gene match: 17. The CDR3 has 15 residues. The CDR3 nucleotides read TGTGCCAGCGGATCTGATCGGACAGGACCCGACGAGCAGTACTTC. The encoded protein is CASGSDRTGPDEQYF.

This chain uses TRBV11-2 with TRBJ1-2, with D maybe TRBD1 (6 bases). This CDR3 comprises 14 residues. Germline CDR1 and CDR2: SGHAT and FQNNGV. V was cut by 4 bases and J by 4 bases, with 13 bases left in between. The CDR3 sequence: CASSSNGGPYGYTF. Here the CDR3 DNA reads TGTGCCAGCAGCTCCAACGGGGGGCCCTATGGCTACACCTTC.

This clonotype was observed a few times. The rearrangement links TRBV7-6 to TRBJ1-5; no definite D call. CDR1 and CDR2 (germline): SGHVS, FNYEAQ. This CDR3 contains 14 residues. Trimming stripped 5 bases from V and 0 bases from J, with 8 bases between. As DNA, the CDR3 is TGTGCCAGCAGCCTTAGTTATAGCAATCAGCCCCAGCATTTT. Its translation is CASSLSYSNQPQHF.

The V gene is TRBV12-3 or TRBV12-4, the J gene TRBJ2-5, with 12 bases that match TRBD2. V was clipped by 5 bases and J by 4 bases; unmatched bases: 11. There are 17 residues in the CDR3. As DNA, the CDR3 is TGTGCCAGCAGTGGGCGGCGACTAGCGGGAGACCCAGAGACCCAGTACTTC. Its protein is CASSGRRLAGDPETQYF.

A few counts support this clonotype. The genes are TRBV5-6 and TRBJ2-5; the match to TRBD2 covers 7 bases. Trimming took 4 bases from V and 5 from J; bases not matched to a gene: 14. The CDR3 is 16 amino acids. Germline V gene lookup returns CDR1 SGHDT and CDR2 YYEEEE. In DNA, the CDR3 is TGTGCCAGCAGCCTGCCCGGGGCGGGAGATCGGGAGACCCAGTACTTC. Encoded protein: CASSLPGAGDRETQYF.

In this sample, this clonotype turned up many times. The V and J genes are TRBV7-2 and TRBJ2-5; D not certain. The CDR3 totals 14 residues. The ends were cut back, 5 bases at V and 2 bases at J, with 12 bases in the middle. Germline CDR1 SGHTA, CDR2 FQGNSA. This chain's CDR3 is CASSRPGQQETQYF. CDR3 sequence (DNA): TGTGCCAGCAGCCGACCCGGTCAACAAGAGACCCAGTACTTC.

This clonotype was seen many times. The chain combines TRBV7-9 with TRBJ1-1; D unresolved. The germline CDR1 and CDR2 sequences are SEHNR and FQNEAQ (reference sequence). This CDR3 region has 12 residues. The V and J ends lost 4 bases and 0 bases respectively, with 3 bases between them. The CDR3 sequence: CASSYMNTEAFF. CDR3 DNA: TGTGCCAGCAGCTATATGAACACTGAAGCTTTCTTT.

The chain combines TRBV7-8 with TRBJ1-1; possible D gene TRBD1, 6 bases. The CDR3 spans 13 residues. Trimming cost V 5 bases and J 8 bases, with 15 bases left between them. Looked up from germline, CDR1 is SGHVS and CDR2 is FQNEAQ. Written as DNA, the CDR3 is TGTGCCAGCAGCCAAGTCTGGGGGCGGGAAGCTTTCTTT. This sequence encodes CASSQVWGREAFF.